The present TCR beta chain was sequenced within a study of control samples from healthy donors and cancer patients. Here immunoSEQ multiplex PCR was the method, and the copy in TCRdb shows in-frame clones only, minus some. The data hold roughly 29,000 clones, with 70% to 90% observed a single time. Sequencing was carried out using formalin-fixed, paraffin-embedded tissue. The clonotype originates from a female donor with melanoma.

The CDR3 here is CASKYATNEKLFF. In DNA, the CDR3 is TGTGCCAGCAAATATGCAACTAATGAAAAACTGTTTTTT. This rearrangement joins TRBV12-3 or TRBV12-4 to TRBJ1-4; D unresolved. This CDR3 region has 13 residues. Trimming pared 7 bases from V and 0 bases from J, leaving 6 bases between.